These 24 T cell receptor beta chains share one sample of origin, sequenced in a study of T-cell memory formation after mild COVID-19. Each CDR3 protein gets one entry after TCRdb re-called the 5' RACE reads with MiXCR. Here the sample spans tens of thousands of distinct CDR3 sequences, 15% to 20% being singletons. Sequenced sample: PBMCs or a T cell subset sorted from them (not recorded which). These receptors were taken from an adult woman who had mild COVID-19 (a few samples of this study predate the infection). Cell type and time point are not known.

The CDR3, as DNA: TGTGCCAGCAACCTTCCGGGACAGGGTCACAATGAGCAGTTCTTC. Translation: CASNLPGQGHNEQFF. This chain links TRBV2 with TRBJ2-1; 9 bases match TRBD1. This CDR3 has 15 residues. V shed 7 bases, J shed 5 bases, and the junction held 9 bases outside the gene matches. Germline CDR1 is SNHLY and CDR2 is FYNNEI.

This clonotype came up a few times. V gene TRBV6-2 or TRBV6-3 combines with J gene TRBJ2-3; no definite D call. CDR1 MNHEY and CDR2 SVGEGT come from the germline V gene. V lost 0 bases to trimming and J lost 6 bases, with 7 bases between them. This CDR3 region has 13 residues. The CDR3 DNA reads TGTGCCAGCAGTTACTCGCTAGTGGATACGCAGTATTTT. Translation: CASSYSLVDTQYF.

In this sample, this clonotype turned up a few times. This rearrangement joins TRBV12-3 or TRBV12-4 to TRBJ2-3, with TRBD1 as a possible D gene (6 bases). V was trimmed by 6 bases and J by 10 bases, leaving 17 bases between them. The CDR3 is 13 amino acids. The CDR3: CASSLTGTRSQYF. The CDR3 coding sequence is TGTGCCAGCAGCCTAACCGGGACAAGATCGCAGTATTTT.

This clonotype was seen more than once but under ten times. The chain links TRBV4-3 to TRBJ2-3, with 8 bases fitting TRBD2. The CDR3 sequence is 15 residues long. After removal of 0 bases from V and 6 bases from J, the junction contained 5 bases not matched to a gene. CDR1 and CDR2 (germline): LGHNA, YSLEER. The CDR3 loop reads CASSQELAVGDTQYF. The DNA of the CDR3 is TGCGCCAGCAGCCAAGAACTAGCGGTTGGGGATACGCAGTATTTT.

The chain has TRBV9 and TRBJ2-7; no clear D. The CDR3 runs 14 residues. Germline V gene sequence: CDR1 SGDLS, CDR2 YYNGEE. V gave up 0 bases and J gave up 3 bases, with 10 bases separating them. CDR3 protein: CASSVGLEGYEQYF. The DNA for the CDR3 is TGTGCCAGCAGCGTAGGGCTAGAAGGCTACGAGCAGTACTTC.

As to this clonotype: One end of the junction fails to match germline, which may point to a read error. This sequence joins TRBV7-7 and TRBJ2-5, with D unclear. Germline V gives CDR1 SSHAT, CDR2 FNYEAQ (reference sequence). The CDR3 spans 13 residues. CDR3 sequence (DNA): TGTGCTAGCAGCTTGACCACGTGGGAGACCCAGTACTTC. It specifies CASSLTTWETQYF.

This clonotype was detected a few times. The J gene is TRBJ1-2, the V gene TRBV6-2 or TRBV6-3; D gene unclear. CDR3 length: 15 amino acids. V lost 6 bases to trimming and J lost 5 bases, with 19 bases between them. Per the germline V gene, CDR1 is MNHEY and CDR2 is SVGEGT. The CDR3 here is CASSFLPGSDYGYTF. The CDR3 DNA follows: TGTGCCAGCAGCTTCCTGCCCGGCTCGGATTATGGCTACACCTTC.

This clonotype was found many times. V and J are TRBV20-1 and TRBJ2-1; 13 bases match TRBD2. With 6 bases clipped from V and 9 bases from J, the junction kept 2 bases outside the gene matches. This CDR3 has 12 residues. The germline V gene encodes CDR1 DFQATT and CDR2 SNEGSKA (reference sequence). DNA for the CDR3: TGCAGTGCCCGGACTAGCGGGGGTGAGCAGTTCTTC. It specifies CSARTSGGEQFF.

The gene calls are TRBV7-8 and TRBJ2-5; 10 bases are shared with TRBD2. The CDR3 has 17 amino acids. V lost 4 bases and J lost 3; bases outside the gene matches: 11. Germline CDR1 reads SGHVS; CDR2 reads FQNEAQ. The DNA for the CDR3 is TGTGCCAGCAGCTCTCCACTAGCGGGGAGATCGGAAGAGACCCAGTACTTC. Protein product: CASSSPLAGRSEETQYF. The whole variable domain, filled in from reference TRBV7-8 and TRBJ2-5, reads GAGVSQSPRYKVAKRGQDVALRCDPISGHVSLFWYQQALGQGPEFLTYFQNEAQLDKSGLPSDRFFAERPEGSVSTLKIQRTQQEDSAVYLCASSSPLAGRSEETQYFGPGTRLLVL.

This clonotype was seen only a few times. DNA of the CDR3: TGTGCCAGCAGCTCCCTTCTAGGAGGGGGCGATGAAAAACTGTTTTTT. It encodes CASSSLLGGGDEKLFF. J is TRBJ1-4 and V is TRBV7-9; the match to TRBD1 covers 7 bases. After removal of 4 bases from V and 6 bases from J, the junction contained 11 bases not matched to a gene. Germline V gives CDR1 SEHNR, CDR2 FQNEAQ (reference sequence). The CDR3 is made up of 16 amino acids.

The V and J genes are TRBV7-9 and TRBJ1-5; D gene uncertain. Germline CDR1 and CDR2: SEHNR and FQNEAQ (reference sequence). The CDR3 totals 15 residues. With 5 bases removed from V and 0 bases from J, the gap between germline ends came to 11 bases. The CDR3 nucleotides read TGTGCCAGCAGCCATCGTTCAGATAGCAATCAGCCCCAGCATTTT. This codes for CASSHRSDSNQPQHF.

CDR3 residues: CASSPASFRDRAYGIQYF. DNA of the CDR3: TGTGCCAGCTCACCAGCTTCATTCCGGGACAGGGCGTACGGCATTCAGTACTTC. The J gene is TRBJ2-4, the V gene TRBV18; 9 bases align to TRBD1. V lost 2 bases to trimming and J lost 9 bases; unmatched junction nucleotides: 17. Germline V CDR1 and CDR2: KGHSH, LQKENI. CDR3 length: 18 amino acids.

There are a few counts of this clonotype. V usage is TRBV9 and J usage is TRBJ2-1; D not certain. The germline V gene has CDR1 SGDLS and CDR2 YYNGEE. Trimming cost V 0 bases and J 6 bases, with 4 bases left between them. The CDR3 is 12 amino acids. CDR3 sequence reads: CASSVERNEQFF. In DNA form, the CDR3 reads TGTGCCAGCAGCGTAGAACGCAATGAGCAGTTCTTC. Together with reference TRBV9 and TRBJ2-1, the CDR3 gives the full variable domain: DSGVTQTPKHLITATGQRVTLRCSPRSGDLSVYWYQQSLDQGLQFLIQYYNGEERAKGNILERFSAQQFPDLHSELNLSSLELGDSALYFCASSVERNEQFFGPGTRLTVL.

The chain is built from TRBV12-3 or TRBV12-4 and TRBJ2-5; no firm D call. V was cut by 1 base and J by 4 bases, with 7 bases left in between. The CDR3 is made up of 13 amino acids. CDR3 nucleotides: TGTGCCAGCAGTTTAGGGGGTGCAGAGACCCAGTACTTC. Translated: CASSLGGAETQYF.

The V gene is TRBV12-3 or TRBV12-4, the J gene TRBJ2-5; D ambiguous. The CDR3 contains 14 residues. V was trimmed by 7 bases and J by 5 bases, leaving 17 bases between them. The CDR3 protein is CASTHSGYEETQYF. In DNA, the CDR3 is TGTGCCAGCACCCATTCCGGGTACGAGGAGACCCAGTACTTC.

The chain couples TRBV12-3 or TRBV12-4 to TRBJ2-5, with D perhaps matching TRBD1 or TRBD2 (5 bases each). Trimming left V 7 bases short and J 5 bases short, with 17 bases between. CDR3 length equals 14 residues. CDR3 sequence (DNA): TGTGCCAGCAACTCCGGGACCTTGTGGGAGACCCAGTACTTC. Protein sequence: CASNSGTLWETQYF.

This clonotype was found a few times. The chain links TRBV7-8 to TRBJ2-5; D unresolved. CDR3 length: 13 residues. Germline CDR1 SGHVS, CDR2 FQNEAQ. Trimming cost V 2 bases and J 2 bases, with 6 bases left between them. CDR3 in amino acids: CASSLLRQETQYF. The CDR3 region has the DNA TGTGCCAGCAGCTTACTTAGACAAGAGACCCAGTACTTC.

The rearrangement joins TRBV19 to TRBJ2-1; 7 bases are a match to TRBD1. Germline values: CDR1 LNHDA, CDR2 SQIVND (reference sequence). Trimming cost V 4 bases and J 4 bases; bases outside gene matches: 7. The CDR3 loop spans 15 amino acids. As DNA, the CDR3 is TGTGCCAGTAGTACCACCGGGACAGTGTACAATGAGCAGTTCTTC. Encoded protein: CASSTTGTVYNEQFF.

This clonotype was observed a handful of times. V gene TRBV6-5 combines with J gene TRBJ2-1; a weak D match, TRBD2 (6 bases). Trimming shortened V by 7 bases and J by 2 bases, and 15 bases separated the two germline ends. The CDR3 is 15 residues long. Germline V lookup: CDR1 MNHEY, CDR2 SVGAGI. The CDR3 sequence is CASTLASGAYNEQFF. In DNA, the CDR3 is TGTGCCAGCACTCTAGCTTCGGGGGCCTACAATGAGCAGTTCTTC.

The chain couples TRBV5-5 to TRBJ1-1; a possible D gene is TRBD1 (6 bases). Deletions cut 4 bases from V and 2 bases from J, with 15 bases between. This CDR3 region has 15 residues. Germline CDR1 and CDR2: SGHKS and YYEKEE (reference sequence). CDR3 sequence reads: CASSGTTGTNTEAFF. In DNA, the CDR3 is TGTGCCAGCAGCGGTACGACCGGGACAAACACTGAAGCTTTCTTT.

The rearrangement joins TRBV6-6 to TRBJ2-5; D is perhaps TRBD2 (6 bases). V lost 6 bases and J lost 3, with 11 bases in between. The CDR3 sequence is 13 residues long. Germline V gene data show CDR1 as MNHNY and CDR2 as SVGAGI (reference sequence). The CDR3 is CASRIREEETQYF. CDR3 nucleotides: TGTGCCAGCAGGATCAGGGAGGAAGAGACCCAGTACTTC.

V usage is TRBV7-3 and J usage is TRBJ2-7; 9 nucleotides agree with TRBD1. The CDR3 runs 17 residues. Trimming removed 5 bases from V and 1 base from J; junction bases left unmatched: 12. Germline CDR1 is SGHTA and CDR2 is FQGTGA. CDR3 nucleotides: TGTGCCAGCAGCGAAGGAACCGGGACAGGGACGTCCTACGAGCAGTACTTC. It codes for CASSEGTGTGTSYEQYF.

The chain joins TRBV6-6 to TRBJ1-1; possibly TRBD1 for D (6 bases). Trimming took 2 bases from V and 5 from J, leaving 15 bases between them. Looked up from germline, CDR1 is MNHNY and CDR2 is SVGAGI (reference sequence). This CDR3 is built from 15 residues. CDR3 in DNA: TGTGCCAGCAGTTACAGGGGGGTGGGTGAGACTGAAGCTTTCTTT. It is translated as CASSYRGVGETEAFF.

This clonotype was picked up a small number of times. The chain carries TRBV27 and TRBJ2-7, with 7 bases lining up with TRBD1. After removal of 6 bases from V and 4 bases from J, the junction contained 9 bases not matched to a gene. The CDR3 length is 14 residues. CDR1 and CDR2 (germline): MNHEY, SMNVEV (reference sequence). This CDR3 reads CASSPGTVLYEQYF. The CDR3 nucleotides are TGTGCCAGCAGCCCCGGGACAGTCCTTTACGAGCAGTACTTC.